The clone carrying this T cell receptor (beta chain) was seen only a few times. These data are taken from a study of T cells in Graves' hyperthyroidism and ophthalmopathy. What was amplified from RNA transcripts were TCR beta CDR3 regions. RT-PCR in the first round (using the HTBI primer set) targeted the TCR CDR3. MiXCR, applied by TCRdb to the multiplex PCR reads, yields one record per CDR3 protein. The data contain 400,000 to 600,000 distinct CDR3 sequences, less than 25% of them singletons. Disease duration under 2 months; hyperthyroidism patients were aged 18 to 65. The study left out patients who had uncontrolled infection, other autoimmune disease, pregnancy or lactation. Per germline, CDR1 SNHLY and CDR2 FYNNEI. The CDR3 runs to 14 residues. The ends were cut back, 5 bases at V and 4 bases at J, with 14 bases in the middle.

The chain has TRBV2 and TRBJ2-5, with D possibly matching TRBD1 (6 bases). The clonotype was recovered from a man aged 18 to 29 with Graves' hyperthyroidism. Source material: blood. CDR3 in DNA: TGTGCCAGCAGTCACAGGGACCTCCCAGAGACCCAGTACTTC. The encoded protein is CASSHRDLPETQYF. The full variable domain, its missing parts supplied by reference TRBV2 and TRBJ2-5, is EPEVTQTPSHQVTQMGQEVILRCVPISNHLYFYWYRQILGQKVEFLVSFYNNEISEKSEIFDDQFSVERPDGSNFTLKIRSTKLEDSAMYFCASSHRDLPETQYFGPGTRLLVL.